This T cell receptor (beta chain) is drawn from a study of T-cell memory formation after mild COVID-19 (dated by TCRdb to 2020 to 2022). Some background on the complete study: Most TCR sequence clusters were specific to one of the two donors. In a couple of donors, T-cell clones that expanded and contracted after mild COVID-19 were tracked by sequencing TCRalpha and TCRbeta repertoires over time. Two young, previously healthy adult volunteers, one female and one male, were included in the cohort.

The CDR3 has 15 amino acids, counting the end cysteine and phenylalanine. The CDR3 DNA has 45 bases and is translated from base 1. As encoded in the germline V gene, CDR1 is MDHEN while CDR2 is SYDVKM. Cut back by 6 bases and 2 bases, the V and J ends lie 16 bases apart. This clonotype appeared a few times. Its antigen target is currently unknown. Base qualities are missing; no much larger clone stands one base away. Instrument used: Illumina NovaSeq 6000. TCRalpha and TCRbeta cDNA libraries were constructed by 5'RACE with constant-segment primers, with sample barcodes and unique molecular identifiers being introduced. Trizol reagent was used to extract RNA from every sample. Amplification of the libraries took two PCR steps, and the second step added a second sample barcode plus Illumina TruSeq adapters. The libraries were sequenced on an Illumina NovaSeq using 2 x 150 bp paired-end reads. As for how the authors treated the data: Reads were demultiplexed and collapsed into UMI-guided consensus sequences with migec v1.2.7. Using mixcr v2.1.11, the UMI consensuses were aligned to TRA and TRB V and J templates and assembled into clonotypes. A clonotype was counted as expanded or contracted only if both edgeR and NoisET called the change significant, with noise models trained on biological replicates. For edgeR calls, the cutoffs were a false discovery rate-adjusted p below 0.01 and a log2 fold-change threshold of 1. As an exploratory analysis of dynamics, max-normalized trajectories of the 1000 most abundant clonotypes were examined with PCA combined with hierarchical clustering. Separately sequenced CD4+ and CD8+ repertoires were used to assign a CD4 or CD8 phenotype to each responding clone. TCRdb handled the public reads itself, with Q25 trimming in fastp and clone calling in MiXCR, and kept productive beta chains. When rows share a CDR3 protein, they turn into one entry using the most common DNA and genes. These V and J calls rely on TCRdb rather than the paper's analysis. The sample includes 210,000 or so distinct CDR3 sequences, with roughly a tenth observed a single time. Of the sample, approximately 3% is held by the ten largest clones.

Ficoll-Paque density gradient centrifugation was the method used to isolate PBMCs. Overall study results and their limits: Some responding clones were detected in pre-infection memory, suggesting pre-existing cross-reactive memory T cells joined the SARS-CoV-2 response. The second-wave clones that peaked on day 37 were not confirmed to be SARS-CoV-2 specific. Contracting CD4+ clones were located mainly in the CM and EM memory subsets, whereas CD8+ clones were found to be enriched in EMRA. The study covered only a couple of mild cases, and larger cohorts including severe cases with pre-infection samples were considered necessary. Clones contracting from day 15 to 85 had balanced CD4/CD8 phenotypes, while a second wave expanding from day 15 to 37 was biased towards CD4+.

The receptor was isolated from a man aged 18-30 years who had mild COVID-19 (a few samples of this study predate the infection). The sample titles of this study are shuffled in the database, so cell type and time point are left out; the donor was told from shared clones. Sample: PBMCs or a T cell subset sorted from them (not recorded which). This sequence uses TRBV28 and TRBJ1-2; the D gene is unclear. The DNA reads TGTGCCAGCAGCCTCCGACACCTGACGAACTATGGCTACACCTTC. Translation gives CASSLRHLTNYGYTF.